This T cell receptor (beta chain) appears in the sequencing data of a study of PD-L1 blockade in urothelial cancer. Across the study: Most patients, about 85% of the roughly 30, were males with bladder-origin cancer.

Regarding time point: pretreatment peripheral blood. Spiked synthetic TCR analogs estimated absolute template abundance per PCR. Sequencing was performed with immunoSEQ multiplex PCR; in TCRdb, only in-frame clones are kept and a portion is missing. The repertoire holds about 79,000 clones, around 81% seen once, with approximately 6.7% in the top ten. V was shortened by 3 bases and J by 6 bases, with 12 bases between the two germline ends. The CDR3 runs to 14 residues. Germline V gives CDR1 SNHLY, CDR2 FYNNEI. Specimen: PBMCs, collected around atezolizumab (anti-PD-L1) treatment. The chain recombines TRBV2 with TRBJ1-5, with D perhaps matching TRBD1 (6 bases). This TCR was sampled from a man aged 35 to 55 with urothelial cancer. The CDR3 sequence: CASSDGRGGQPQHF. DNA of the CDR3: TGTGCCAGCAGTGACGGCAGAGGGGGTCAGCCCCAGCATTTT.